This is a list of T cell receptor beta chains from one sample in a study of response to subunit inactivated influenza vaccine. MiXCR, applied by TCRdb to the RT-PCR reads, yields one record per CDR3 protein. The data hold 600,000 to 700,000 distinct CDR3 sequences, with approximately 14% observed a single time. The sample here was PBMCs from blood, taken 14 to 15 days before vaccination. The receptors shown here come from a man between 50 and 59 years old who received an inactivated influenza vaccine. Each CDR3 is given with its conserved first and last residue. Each record gives: CDR3 protein, CDR3 DNA, J gene, V gene, D gene, clone size, CDR3 length. D genes are given only for firm matches. Clone size, where shown, is once, few, many, or a class for clones that have expanded.

CDR3 protein: CASSTSGRLVRREQYF
CDR3 DNA: TGTGCCAGCTCTACTAGCGGGAGATTAGTAAGGCGCGAGCAGTACTTC
J gene: TRBJ2-7
V gene: TRBV7-9
D gene: TRBD2
clone size: many
CDR3 length: 16

CDR3 protein: CASSGQGTQPQHF
CDR3 DNA: TGTGCCAGCTCTGGACAGGGAACTCAGCCCCAGCATTTT
J gene: TRBJ1-5
V gene: TRBV2
D gene: TRBD1
clone size: NA
CDR3 length: 13

CDR3 protein: CSVEGTGVETQYF
CDR3 DNA: TGCAGCGTTGAGGGGACAGGGGTCGAGACCCAGTACTTC
J gene: TRBJ2-5
V gene: TRBV29-1
D gene: TRBD1
clone size: NA
CDR3 length: 13

CDR3 protein: CSASVVETGAYTF
CDR3 DNA: TGCAGTGCTAGTGTAGTTGAGACAGGGGCATACACCTTC
J gene: TRBJ1-2
V gene: TRBV20-1
D gene: TRBD1
clone size: few
CDR3 length: 13

CDR3 protein: CASSLIQTSGGFDTQYF
CDR3 DNA: TGTGCCAGCAGCTTGATCCAAACTAGCGGGGGGTTCGATACGCAGTATTTT
J gene: TRBJ2-3
V gene: TRBV5-4
D gene: TRBD2
clone size: few
CDR3 length: 17

CDR3 protein: CASSPDGWGETQYF
CDR3 DNA: TGCGCCAGCAGCCCTGACGGATGGGGAGAGACCCAGTACTTC
J gene: TRBJ2-5
V gene: TRBV5-1
D gene: NA
clone size: NA
CDR3 length: 14

CDR3 protein: CAISPRQGWEETQYF
CDR3 DNA: TGTGCCATCAGCCCACGACAGGGGTGGGAGGAGACCCAGTACTTC
J gene: TRBJ2-5
V gene: TRBV10-3
D gene: TRBD1
clone size: NA
CDR3 length: 15

CDR3 protein: CAIKGTGWSYEQYF
CDR3 DNA: TGTGCCATCAAGGGAACGGGATGGTCCTACGAGCAGTACTTC
J gene: TRBJ2-7
V gene: TRBV10-3
D gene: NA
clone size: few
CDR3 length: 14

CDR3 protein: CASTARAFYEQYF
CDR3 DNA: TGTGCCAGCACCGCCCGCGCCTTCTACGAGCAGTACTTC
J gene: TRBJ2-7
V gene: TRBV6-6
D gene: NA
clone size: many
CDR3 length: 13

CDR3 protein: CASSLRGLREKLFF
CDR3 DNA: TGTGCCAGCAGCCTCAGGGGTCTGCGAGAAAAACTGTTTTTT
J gene: TRBJ1-4
V gene: TRBV7-6
D gene: NA
clone size: NA
CDR3 length: 14

CDR3 protein: CASSSLRGTTGELFF
CDR3 DNA: TGTGCCAGCAGCTCCCTTCGGGGAACAACCGGGGAGCTGTTTTTT
J gene: TRBJ2-2
V gene: TRBV7-2
D gene: NA
clone size: NA
CDR3 length: 15

CDR3 protein: CASSYPTGTGETQYF
CDR3 DNA: TGTGCCAGCAGTTACCCGACCGGGACAGGGGAGACCCAGTACTTC
J gene: TRBJ2-5
V gene: TRBV6-2/TRBV6-3
D gene: TRBD1
clone size: NA
CDR3 length: 15

CDR3 protein: CAIGTGTDTQYF
CDR3 DNA: TGTGCCATCGGGACAGGGACTGATACGCAGTATTTT
J gene: TRBJ2-3
V gene: TRBV10-3
D gene: TRBD1
clone size: many
CDR3 length: 12

CDR3 protein: CAIAVAPGTSYEQYF
CDR3 DNA: TGTGCCATCGCGGTCGCGCCGGGGACCTCCTACGAGCAGTACTTC
J gene: TRBJ2-7
V gene: TRBV10-3
D gene: NA
clone size: NA
CDR3 length: 15

CDR3 protein: CASSSRGGVTQYF
CDR3 DNA: TGTGCCAGCAGTTCGCGGGGGGGGGTCACCCAGTACTTC
J gene: TRBJ2-5
V gene: TRBV3-1
D gene: TRBD2
clone size: few
CDR3 length: 13

CDR3 protein: CASSDRGARIKTQYF
CDR3 DNA: TGTGCCAGCAGTGATAGGGGGGCTAGGATAAAGACCCAGTACTTC
J gene: TRBJ2-5
V gene: TRBV2
D gene: NA
clone size: NA
CDR3 length: 15

CDR3 protein: CASSQPSGGRYTQYF
CDR3 DNA: TGTGCCAGCAGCCAACCTAGCGGGGGTCGGTATACGCAGTATTTT
J gene: TRBJ2-3
V gene: TRBV3-1
D gene: TRBD2
clone size: NA
CDR3 length: 15

CDR3 protein: CASPCGGDSLVADTQYF
CDR3 DNA: TGTGCCAGCCCCTGCGGGGGCGACTCCCTAGTCGCAGATACGCAGTATTTT
J gene: TRBJ2-3
V gene: TRBV14
D gene: NA
clone size: NA
CDR3 length: 17

CDR3 protein: CASSLYPGQGIGEQYF
CDR3 DNA: TGCGCCAGCAGCTTGTATCCGGGACAGGGTATAGGTGAGCAGTACTTC
J gene: TRBJ2-7
V gene: TRBV5-1
D gene: TRBD1
clone size: many
CDR3 length: 16

CDR3 protein: CASSYSSGRPQETQYF
CDR3 DNA: TGTGCCAGCAGTTACTCTAGCGGGAGGCCTCAAGAGACCCAGTACTTC
J gene: TRBJ2-5
V gene: TRBV6-5
D gene: TRBD2
clone size: NA
CDR3 length: 16

CDR3 protein: CAIRLEFHYNEQFF
CDR3 DNA: TGTGCCATCAGACTAGAGTTCCATTACAATGAGCAGTTCTTC
J gene: TRBJ2-1
V gene: TRBV10-3
D gene: NA
clone size: NA
CDR3 length: 14

CDR3 protein: CSAVWRRETGEQFF
CDR3 DNA: TGCAGTGCCGTTTGGCGTCGAGAGACCGGTGAGCAGTTCTTC
J gene: TRBJ2-1
V gene: TRBV20-1
D gene: NA
clone size: NA
CDR3 length: 14

CDR3 protein: CASSWSRDNEKLFF
CDR3 DNA: TGTGCCAGCAGTTGGTCCAGGGACAATGAAAAACTGTTTTTT
J gene: TRBJ1-4
V gene: TRBV6-5
D gene: NA
clone size: NA
CDR3 length: 14

CDR3 protein: CSARESANTGELFF
CDR3 DNA: TGCAGTGCTAGAGAAAGCGCGAACACCGGGGAGCTGTTTTTT
J gene: TRBJ2-2
V gene: TRBV20-1
D gene: NA
clone size: few
CDR3 length: 14

CDR3 protein: CSVVGDRAYEQYF
CDR3 DNA: TGCAGCGTGGTCGGGGACAGAGCCTACGAGCAGTACTTC
J gene: TRBJ2-7
V gene: TRBV29-1
D gene: TRBD1
clone size: few
CDR3 length: 13

CDR3 protein: CASSIGQSNTGELFF
CDR3 DNA: TGTGCCAGCAGCATCGGACAGTCGAACACCGGGGAGCTGTTTTTT
J gene: TRBJ2-2
V gene: TRBV7-9
D gene: NA
clone size: NA
CDR3 length: 15

CDR3 protein: CASSSTGSHSGNTIYF
CDR3 DNA: TGTGCCAGCAGCTCGACCGGGTCCCACTCTGGAAACACCATATATTTT
J gene: TRBJ1-3
V gene: TRBV7-2
D gene: NA
clone size: many
CDR3 length: 16

CDR3 protein: CASSFGRGMNEQYF
CDR3 DNA: TGTGCCAGCAGTTTCGGCAGGGGTATGAACGAGCAGTACTTC
J gene: TRBJ2-7
V gene: TRBV12-3/TRBV12-4
D gene: NA
clone size: few
CDR3 length: 14

CDR3 protein: CASSEFAGNTDTQYF
CDR3 DNA: TGTGCCAGCAGTGAATTTGCCGGGAACACAGATACGCAGTATTTT
J gene: TRBJ2-3
V gene: TRBV25-1
D gene: NA
clone size: NA
CDR3 length: 15

CDR3 protein: CASSFLGTETQYF
CDR3 DNA: TGTGCCAGCAGTTTCCTAGGGACCGAGACCCAGTACTTC
J gene: TRBJ2-5
V gene: TRBV12-3/TRBV12-4
D gene: NA
clone size: few
CDR3 length: 13

CDR3 protein: CASTPGLLTDTQYF
CDR3 DNA: TGTGCCAGCACCCCGGGGTTATTGACAGATACGCAGTATTTT
J gene: TRBJ2-3
V gene: TRBV2
D gene: NA
clone size: many
CDR3 length: 14

CDR3 protein: CATSGQGGSGELFF
CDR3 DNA: TGTGCCACCTCGGGACAGGGTGGTAGCGGGGAGCTGTTTTTT
J gene: TRBJ2-2
V gene: TRBV15
D gene: TRBD1
clone size: NA
CDR3 length: 14

CDR3 protein: CASTTWVLAGVGEQYF
CDR3 DNA: TGTGCCAGCACTACGTGGGTGCTAGCGGGAGTCGGGGAGCAGTACTTC
J gene: TRBJ2-7
V gene: TRBV6-1
D gene: TRBD2
clone size: NA
CDR3 length: 16

CDR3 protein: CSARAPQGILAERREQYF
CDR3 DNA: TGCAGTGCTAGAGCCCCACAGGGGATACTAGCGGAGAGGCGCGAGCAGTACTTC
J gene: TRBJ2-7
V gene: TRBV20-1
D gene: NA
clone size: once
CDR3 length: 18

CDR3 protein: CARTGTVAKNIQYF
CDR3 DNA: TGTGCCAGAACAGGGACTGTAGCCAAAAACATTCAGTACTTC
J gene: TRBJ2-4
V gene: TRBV6-1
D gene: NA
clone size: few
CDR3 length: 14

CDR3 protein: CAISGGTGDSYEQYF
CDR3 DNA: TGTGCCATCAGTGGGGGGACAGGGGATTCCTACGAGCAGTACTTC
J gene: TRBJ2-7
V gene: TRBV10-3
D gene: TRBD1
clone size: few
CDR3 length: 15

CDR3 protein: CASSLEVTYEQYF
CDR3 DNA: TGTGCCAGCAGCTTAGAGGTCACCTACGAGCAGTACTTC
J gene: TRBJ2-7
V gene: TRBV7-8
D gene: NA
clone size: NA
CDR3 length: 13

CDR3 protein: CASSFVTSGYEQYF
CDR3 DNA: TGTGCCAGCAGCTTTGTTACTAGCGGGTACGAGCAGTACTTC
J gene: TRBJ2-7
V gene: TRBV7-9
D gene: TRBD2
clone size: NA
CDR3 length: 14

CDR3 protein: CASSPTGTHNEQFF
CDR3 DNA: TGCGCCAGCAGCCCGACAGGGACCCACAATGAGCAGTTCTTC
J gene: TRBJ2-1
V gene: TRBV5-1
D gene: TRBD1
clone size: few
CDR3 length: 14

CDR3 protein: CASSQAIGRGDTQYF
CDR3 DNA: TGTGCCAGCAGCCAAGCAATTGGCAGGGGAGATACGCAGTATTTT
J gene: TRBJ2-3
V gene: TRBV3-1
D gene: NA
clone size: NA
CDR3 length: 15

CDR3 protein: CASSYTGGPQETQYF
CDR3 DNA: TGTGCCAGCAGTTACACGGGAGGACCCCAAGAGACCCAGTACTTC
J gene: TRBJ2-5
V gene: TRBV6-2/TRBV6-3
D gene: TRBD2
clone size: NA
CDR3 length: 15

CDR3 protein: CASREAGGPTGELFF
CDR3 DNA: TGCGCCAGCAGGGAAGCGGGGGGACCCACCGGGGAGCTGTTTTTT
J gene: TRBJ2-2
V gene: TRBV5-1
D gene: TRBD2
clone size: NA
CDR3 length: 15

CDR3 protein: CASSNRVTQPQHF
CDR3 DNA: TGTGCCAGCAGTAACAGGGTTACTCAGCCCCAGCATTTT
J gene: TRBJ1-5
V gene: TRBV12-3/TRBV12-4
D gene: NA
clone size: few
CDR3 length: 13

CDR3 protein: CASSYYGLAGGPYTQYF
CDR3 DNA: TGTGCCAGCAGTTACTACGGACTAGCGGGGGGGCCATATACGCAGTATTTT
J gene: TRBJ2-3
V gene: TRBV6-5
D gene: TRBD2
clone size: NA
CDR3 length: 17

CDR3 protein: CSARGQLDQETQYF
CDR3 DNA: TGCAGTGCTAGAGGACAGCTAGACCAAGAGACCCAGTACTTC
J gene: TRBJ2-5
V gene: TRBV20-1
D gene: NA
clone size: few
CDR3 length: 14